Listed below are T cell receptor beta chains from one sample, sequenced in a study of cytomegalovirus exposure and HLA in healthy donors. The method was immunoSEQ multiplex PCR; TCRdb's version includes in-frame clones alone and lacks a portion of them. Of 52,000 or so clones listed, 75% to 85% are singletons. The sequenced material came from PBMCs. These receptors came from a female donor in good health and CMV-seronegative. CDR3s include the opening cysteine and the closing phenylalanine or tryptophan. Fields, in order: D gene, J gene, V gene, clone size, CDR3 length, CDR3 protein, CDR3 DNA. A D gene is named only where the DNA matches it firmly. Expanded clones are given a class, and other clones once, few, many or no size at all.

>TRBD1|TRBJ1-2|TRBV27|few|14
CASSEGQGALGYTF
TGTGCCAGCAGTGAAGGACAGGGGGCGCTTGGCTACACCTTC
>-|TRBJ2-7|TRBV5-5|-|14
CASTPGGQYNAQYF
TGTGCCAGCACCCCCGGGGGGCAATACAATGCGCAGTACTTC
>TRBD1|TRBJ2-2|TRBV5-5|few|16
CASSIPRGQGSGELFF
TGTGCCAGCAGCATCCCCCGGGGACAGGGTTCCGGGGAGCTGTTTTTT
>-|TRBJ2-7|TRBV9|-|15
CASSVGRGRSYEQYF
TGTGCCAGCAGCGTAGGCAGGGGAAGATCCTACGAGCAGTACTTC
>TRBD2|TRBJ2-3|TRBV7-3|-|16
CASSSMRGGRGDTQYF
TGTGCCAGCAGCTCCATGCGCGGGGGACGAGGAGATACGCAGTATTTT
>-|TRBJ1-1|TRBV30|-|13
CAWSVRGNTEAFF
TGTGCCTGGAGTGTAAGGGGAAACACTGAAGCTTTCTTT
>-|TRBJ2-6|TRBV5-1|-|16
CASSFFEAPGANVLTF
TGCGCCAGCAGCTTCTTTGAGGCCCCCGGGGCCAACGTCCTGACTTTC
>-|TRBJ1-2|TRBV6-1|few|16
CASSETADYRGYGYTF
TGTGCCAGCAGTGAGACTGCGGATTATAGGGGGTATGGCTACACCTTC
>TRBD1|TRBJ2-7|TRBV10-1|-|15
CASRDSGTGTGEQYF
TGCGCCAGCAGGGACTCCGGGACAGGGACAGGCGAGCAGTACTTC
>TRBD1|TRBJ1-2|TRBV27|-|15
CASRGIIGRGHGYTF
TGTGCCAGCAGGGGGATTATCGGCAGGGGGCATGGCTACACCTTC
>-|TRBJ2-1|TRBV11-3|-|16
CASSPRGAAGYNEQFF
TGTGCCAGCAGCCCGAGAGGGGCGGCGGGATACAATGAGCAGTTCTTC
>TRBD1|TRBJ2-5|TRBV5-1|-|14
CASSSTGTGETQYF
TGCGCCAGCAGCTCCACCGGGACAGGGGAGACCCAGTACTTC
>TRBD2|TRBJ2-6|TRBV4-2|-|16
CASSQDGGAGANVLTF
TGTGCCAGCAGCCAAGATGGGGGGGCTGGGGCCAACGTCCTGACTTTC
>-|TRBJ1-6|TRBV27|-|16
CASKAFAGSPNSPLHF
TGTGCCAGCAAAGCCTTTGCTGGTTCTCCCAATTCACCCCTCCACTTT
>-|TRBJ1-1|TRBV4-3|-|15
CASSQFISMNTEAFF
TGCGCCAGCAGCCAGTTCATTAGCATGAACACTGAAGCTTTCTTT
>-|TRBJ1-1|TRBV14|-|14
CASSQGGVVTEAFF
TGTGCCAGCAGCCAAGGGGGGGTAGTTACTGAAGCTTTCTTT
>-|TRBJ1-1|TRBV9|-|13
CASSPTRGTEAFF
TGTGCCAGCAGCCCAACACGGGGGACTGAAGCTTTCTTT
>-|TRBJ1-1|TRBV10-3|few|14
CAISLTAMNTEAFF
TGTGCCATCAGTCTGACAGCTATGAACACTGAAGCTTTCTTT
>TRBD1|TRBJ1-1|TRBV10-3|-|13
CANTQGVNTEAFF
TGTGCCAACACACAGGGGGTGAACACTGAAGCTTTCTTT
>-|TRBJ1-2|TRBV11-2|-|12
CASSSNTLGYTF
TGTGCCAGCAGCTCAAACACGCTCGGCTACACCTTC